This T cell receptor (beta chain) was retrieved from a study of radiotherapy plus CTLA-4 blockade in lung cancer. Study information: Patients showed objective responses in 15% to 20% of cases and disease control in 30% to 40%. Study conclusions and caveats: Radiotherapy plus ipilimumab was followed by expansion in blood of tumor-derived TCR clones. Among reported predictors of response, early blood T cell clone dynamics with interferon-beta performed best.

Regarding this clone: The antigen is not known.

The assay was immunoSEQ multiplex PCR, and TCRdb's table has in-frame clones only and misses some. In the table there are 56,000 or so clones, more than 60% of which are singletons. CTLA-4 blockade using ipilimumab, together with focal radiation, was received by patients with chemo-refractory metastatic non-small-cell lung cancer. This clonotype was obtained from a human donor with non-small cell lung cancer who had a complete response to radiotherapy plus ipilimumab. This sample comprised peripheral blood, obtained from a patient treated with radiotherapy plus ipilimumab.

The CDR3 loop is CACRQGRMTGELFF. The CDR3 DNA is TGTGCCTGCCGCCAGGGGCGGATGACCGGGGAGCTGTTTTTT. The rearrangement joins TRBV6-1 to TRBJ2-2; perhaps TRBD1 as D (6 bases). The CDR3 spans 14 residues. Per the germline V gene, CDR1 is MNHNS and CDR2 is SASEGT. Trimming took 11 bases from V and 5 from J, leaving 18 bases between them.